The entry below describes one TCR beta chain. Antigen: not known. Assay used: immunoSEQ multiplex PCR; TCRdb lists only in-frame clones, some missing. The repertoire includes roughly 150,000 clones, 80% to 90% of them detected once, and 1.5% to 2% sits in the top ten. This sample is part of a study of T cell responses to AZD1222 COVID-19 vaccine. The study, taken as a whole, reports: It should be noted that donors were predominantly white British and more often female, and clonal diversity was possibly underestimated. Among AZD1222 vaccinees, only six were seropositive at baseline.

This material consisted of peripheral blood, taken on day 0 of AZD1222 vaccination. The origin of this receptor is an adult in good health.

The CDR3 DNA sequence: TGTGCCAGCAGTTATCGGCGGGGTAACCTCCAAGAGACCCAGTACTTC. It codes for CASSYRRGNLQETQYF. V gene TRBV6-6 combines with J gene TRBJ2-5; the D gene is possibly TRBD2 (6 bases). The V end was cut by 3 bases, the J end by 1 base, with 15 bases between. The CDR3 is made up of 16 amino acids. CDR1 is MNHNY, CDR2 SVGAGI, per germline (reference sequence).